Sequencing of this T cell receptor beta chain was carried out in a study of early T cells in non-severe SARS-CoV-2 infection. V lost 5 bases, J lost 5 bases, and 18 bases lay in between. The CDR3 sequence is 15 residues long. In germline, CDR1 is MNHEY, CDR2 SVGEGT. Individual cDNA molecules carried attached unique molecular identifiers. TCRdb re-analysed the 5' RACE reads in MiXCR, keeping a single row per CDR3 protein. The sample holds 65,000 to 85,000 distinct CDR3 sequences, less than 20% seen once. A few counts support this clonotype. Input material: whole blood. This sequence originates from an adult who was a healthcare worker with PCR-confirmed SARS-CoV-2 infection or an uninfected control (not recorded which). The gene calls are TRBV6-2 or TRBV6-3 and TRBJ2-5; D possibly uses TRBD1 or TRBD2 (5 bases each). CDR3 protein: CASSLTEGTKETQYF. The CDR3 bases are TGTGCCAGCAGTCTGACAGAAGGGACCAAGGAGACCCAGTACTTC.